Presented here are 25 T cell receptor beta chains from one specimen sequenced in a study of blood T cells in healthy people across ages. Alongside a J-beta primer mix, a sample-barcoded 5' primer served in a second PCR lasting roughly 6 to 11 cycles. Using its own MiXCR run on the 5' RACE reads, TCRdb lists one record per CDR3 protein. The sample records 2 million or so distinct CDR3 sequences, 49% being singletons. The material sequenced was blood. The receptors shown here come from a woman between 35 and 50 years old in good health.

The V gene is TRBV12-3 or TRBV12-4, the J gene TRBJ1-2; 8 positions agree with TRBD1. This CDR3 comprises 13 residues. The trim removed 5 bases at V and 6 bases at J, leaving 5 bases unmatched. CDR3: CASSQDRANGYTF. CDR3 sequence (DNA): TGTGCCAGCAGTCAGGACAGGGCAAATGGCTACACCTTC.

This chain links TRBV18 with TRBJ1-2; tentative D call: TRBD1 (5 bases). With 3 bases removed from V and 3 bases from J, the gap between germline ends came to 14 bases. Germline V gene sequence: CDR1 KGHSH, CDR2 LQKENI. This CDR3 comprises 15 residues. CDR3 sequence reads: CASSPTTRGYYGYTF. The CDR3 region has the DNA TGTGCCAGCTCACCTACGACTAGGGGCTACTATGGCTACACCTTC.

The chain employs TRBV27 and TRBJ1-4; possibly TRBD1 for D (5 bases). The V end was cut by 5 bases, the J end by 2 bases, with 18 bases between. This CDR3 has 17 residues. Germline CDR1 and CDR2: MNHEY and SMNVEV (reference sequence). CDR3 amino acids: CASSASGIRGTNEKLFF. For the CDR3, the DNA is TGTGCCAGCAGTGCCTCAGGGATCCGGGGGACTAATGAAAAACTGTTTTTT.

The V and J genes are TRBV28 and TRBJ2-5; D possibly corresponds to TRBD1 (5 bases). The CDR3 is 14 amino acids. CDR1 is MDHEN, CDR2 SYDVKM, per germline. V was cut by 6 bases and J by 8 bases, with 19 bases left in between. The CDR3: CASSIRPSGFTQYF. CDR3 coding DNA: TGTGCCAGCAGCATCCGGCCCTCAGGGTTCACCCAGTACTTC. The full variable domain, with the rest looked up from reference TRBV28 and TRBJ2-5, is DVKVTQSSRYLVKRTGEKVFLECVQDMDHENMFWYRQDPGLGLRLIYFSYDVKMKEKGDIPEGYSVSREKKERFSLILESASTNQTSMYLCASSIRPSGFTQYFGPGTRLLVL.

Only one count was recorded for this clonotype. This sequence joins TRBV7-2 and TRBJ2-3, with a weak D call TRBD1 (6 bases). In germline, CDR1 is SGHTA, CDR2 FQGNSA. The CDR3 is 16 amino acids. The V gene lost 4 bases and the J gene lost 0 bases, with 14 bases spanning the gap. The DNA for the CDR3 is TGTGCCAGCAGCTCCCGAAGGGGGTCTAGCACAGATACGCAGTATTTT. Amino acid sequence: CASSSRRGSSTDTQYF.

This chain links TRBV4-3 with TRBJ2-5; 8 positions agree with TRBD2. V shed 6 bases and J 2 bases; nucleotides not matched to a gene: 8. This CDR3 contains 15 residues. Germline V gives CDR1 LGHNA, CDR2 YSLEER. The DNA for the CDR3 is TGCGCCAGCAGAGAGAGCCGGGGGGGGCAAGAGACCCAGTACTTC. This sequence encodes CASRESRGGQETQYF.

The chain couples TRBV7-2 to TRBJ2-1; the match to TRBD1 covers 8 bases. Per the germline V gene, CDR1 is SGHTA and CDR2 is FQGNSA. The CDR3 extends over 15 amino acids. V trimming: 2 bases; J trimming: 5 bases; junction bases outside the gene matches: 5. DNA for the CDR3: TGTGCCAGCAGCTTACTGGGACAGGACCACAATGAGCAGTTCTTC. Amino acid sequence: CASSLLGQDHNEQFF.

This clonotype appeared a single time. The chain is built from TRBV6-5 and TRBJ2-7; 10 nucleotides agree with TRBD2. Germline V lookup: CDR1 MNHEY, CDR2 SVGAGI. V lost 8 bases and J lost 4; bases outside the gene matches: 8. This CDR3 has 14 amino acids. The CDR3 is CASRLLAGLYEQYF. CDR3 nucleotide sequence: TGTGCCAGCCGTTTACTAGCGGGGCTATACGAGCAGTACTTC.

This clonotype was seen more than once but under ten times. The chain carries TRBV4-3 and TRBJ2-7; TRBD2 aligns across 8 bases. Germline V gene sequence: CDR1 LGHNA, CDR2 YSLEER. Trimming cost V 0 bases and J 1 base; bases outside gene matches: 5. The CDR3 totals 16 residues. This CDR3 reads CASSQDHRGGSYEQYF. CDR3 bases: TGCGCCAGCAGCCAAGACCACCGCGGGGGGTCCTACGAGCAGTACTTC.

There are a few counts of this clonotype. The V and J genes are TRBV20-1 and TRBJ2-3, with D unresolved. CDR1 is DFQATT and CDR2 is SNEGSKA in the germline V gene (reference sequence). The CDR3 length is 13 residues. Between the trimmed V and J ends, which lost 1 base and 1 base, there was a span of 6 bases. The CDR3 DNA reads TGCAGTGCTAGAGTGCAGGGCACAGATACGCAGTATTTT. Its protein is CSARVQGTDTQYF.

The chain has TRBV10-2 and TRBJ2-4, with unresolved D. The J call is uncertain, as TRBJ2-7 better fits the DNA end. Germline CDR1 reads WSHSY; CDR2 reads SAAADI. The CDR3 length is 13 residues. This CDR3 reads CASSEDTPYEQYF. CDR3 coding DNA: TGCGCCAGCAGTGAGGACACACCCTACGAGCAGTACTTC.

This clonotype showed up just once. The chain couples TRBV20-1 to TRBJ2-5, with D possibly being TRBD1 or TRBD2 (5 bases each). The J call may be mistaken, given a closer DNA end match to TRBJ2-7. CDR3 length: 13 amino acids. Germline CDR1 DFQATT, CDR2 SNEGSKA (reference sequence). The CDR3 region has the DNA TGCAGTGCTACAGATGCAGGGCGGGTCGAGCAGTACTTC. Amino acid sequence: CSATDAGRVEQYF.

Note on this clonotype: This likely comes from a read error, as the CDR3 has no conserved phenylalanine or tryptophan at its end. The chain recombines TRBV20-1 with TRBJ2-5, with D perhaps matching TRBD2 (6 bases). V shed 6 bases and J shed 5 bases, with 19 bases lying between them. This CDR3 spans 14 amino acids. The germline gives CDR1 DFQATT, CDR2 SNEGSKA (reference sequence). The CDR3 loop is CSAPRRGLRETQYL. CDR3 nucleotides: TGCAGTGCCCCCCGGCGGGGATTGAGGGAGACCCAGTACTTA.

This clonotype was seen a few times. The CDR3 protein is CASSLTGTVYNEQFF. Here the CDR3 DNA reads TGTGCCAGCAGCTTAACCGGGACAGTGTACAATGAGCAGTTCTTC. The V and J genes are TRBV7-2 and TRBJ2-1; 7 nucleotides agree with TRBD1. The CDR3 runs 15 residues. Germline V gene lookup returns CDR1 SGHTA and CDR2 FQGNSA. The V and J ends lost 2 bases and 4 bases, in that order; junction bases with no gene match: 5.

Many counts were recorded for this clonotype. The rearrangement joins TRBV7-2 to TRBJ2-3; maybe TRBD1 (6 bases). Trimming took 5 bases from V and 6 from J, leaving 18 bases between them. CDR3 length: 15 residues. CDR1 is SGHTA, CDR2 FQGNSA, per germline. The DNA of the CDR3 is TGTGCCAGCAGCCAGCAGGGACAATTTTCCGATACGCAGTATTTT. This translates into CASSQQGQFSDTQYF.

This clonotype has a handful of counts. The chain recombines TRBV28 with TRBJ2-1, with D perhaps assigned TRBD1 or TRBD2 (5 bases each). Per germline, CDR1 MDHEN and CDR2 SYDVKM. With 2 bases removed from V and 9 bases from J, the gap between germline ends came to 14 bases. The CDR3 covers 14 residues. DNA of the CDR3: TGTGCCAGCAGTTTACTGGGGGAACGAATTGAGCAGTTCTTC. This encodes CASSLLGERIEQFF.

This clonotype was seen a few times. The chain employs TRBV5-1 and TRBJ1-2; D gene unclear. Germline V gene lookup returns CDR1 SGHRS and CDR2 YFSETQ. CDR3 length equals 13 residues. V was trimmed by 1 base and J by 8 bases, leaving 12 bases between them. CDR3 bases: TGCGCCAGCAGCTTGCGGCAAGAGGAGGGCTACACCTTC. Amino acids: CASSLRQEEGYTF. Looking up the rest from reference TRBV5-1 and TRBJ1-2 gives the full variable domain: KAGVTQTPRYLIKTRGQQVTLSCSPISGHRSVSWYQQTPGQGLQFLFEYFSETQRNKGNFPGRFSGRQFSNSRSEMNVSTLELGDSALYLCASSLRQEEGYTFGSGTRLTVV.

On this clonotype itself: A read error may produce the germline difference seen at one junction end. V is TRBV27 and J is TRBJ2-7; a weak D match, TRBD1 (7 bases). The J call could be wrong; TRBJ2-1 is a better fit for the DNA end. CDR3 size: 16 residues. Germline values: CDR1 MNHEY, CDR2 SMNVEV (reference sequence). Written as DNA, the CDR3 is TGTGCCAGCAGTTCACCAGGGGGAGGTTTAGGCAATGGGCAGTTCTTC. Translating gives CASSSPGGGLGNGQFF.

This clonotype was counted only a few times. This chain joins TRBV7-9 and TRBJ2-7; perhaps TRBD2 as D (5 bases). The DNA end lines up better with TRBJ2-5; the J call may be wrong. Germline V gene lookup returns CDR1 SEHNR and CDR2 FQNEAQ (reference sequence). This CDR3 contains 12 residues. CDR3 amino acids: CASGTAGETQYF. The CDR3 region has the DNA TGTGCCAGCGGCACTGCGGGAGAGACCCAGTACTTC.

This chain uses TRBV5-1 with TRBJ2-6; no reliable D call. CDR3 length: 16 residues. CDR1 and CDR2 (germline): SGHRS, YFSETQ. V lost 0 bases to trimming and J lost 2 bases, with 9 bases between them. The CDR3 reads CASSLDSSAGANVLTF. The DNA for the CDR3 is TGCGCCAGCAGCTTGGACAGCTCGGCTGGGGCCAACGTCCTGACTTTC.

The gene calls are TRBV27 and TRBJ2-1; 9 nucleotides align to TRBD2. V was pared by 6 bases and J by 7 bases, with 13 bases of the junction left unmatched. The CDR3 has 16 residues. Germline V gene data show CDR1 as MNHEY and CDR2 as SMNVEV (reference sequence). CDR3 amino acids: CASRSLGAGGRNEQFF. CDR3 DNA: TGTGCCAGCAGATCCCTCGGAGCGGGGGGAAGAAATGAGCAGTTCTTC.

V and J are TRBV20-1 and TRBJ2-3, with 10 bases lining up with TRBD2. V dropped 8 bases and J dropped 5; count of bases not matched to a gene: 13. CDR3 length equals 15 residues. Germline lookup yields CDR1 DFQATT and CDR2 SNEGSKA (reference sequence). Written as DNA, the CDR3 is TGCAGTCCTCTAACCCTAGCGGGGGCAGGAGATACGCAGTATTTT. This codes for CSPLTLAGAGDTQYF.

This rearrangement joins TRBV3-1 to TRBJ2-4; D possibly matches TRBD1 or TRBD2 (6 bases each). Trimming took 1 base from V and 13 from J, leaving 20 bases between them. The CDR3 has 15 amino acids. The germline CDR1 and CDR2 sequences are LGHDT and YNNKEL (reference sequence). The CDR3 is CASSQVVRPRGEQYF. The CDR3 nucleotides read TGTGCCAGCAGCCAAGTGGTGCGTCCGAGGGGGGAGCAGTACTTC.

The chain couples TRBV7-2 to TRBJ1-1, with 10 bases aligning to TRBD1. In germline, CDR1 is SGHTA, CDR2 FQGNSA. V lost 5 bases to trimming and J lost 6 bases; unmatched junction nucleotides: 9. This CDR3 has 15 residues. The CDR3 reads CASSPRQGARAEAFF. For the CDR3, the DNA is TGTGCCAGCAGCCCTAGACAGGGGGCGCGTGCTGAAGCTTTCTTT.

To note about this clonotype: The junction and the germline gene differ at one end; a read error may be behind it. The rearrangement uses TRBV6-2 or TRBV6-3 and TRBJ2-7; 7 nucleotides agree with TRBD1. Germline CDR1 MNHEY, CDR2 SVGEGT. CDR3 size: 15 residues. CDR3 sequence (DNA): TGTGCCGGCAGCCCACAGGGGCCCACTTCCTACGAGCAGTACTTC. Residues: CAGSPQGPTSYEQYF.